This T cell receptor beta chain came from a study of cytomegalovirus exposure and HLA in healthy donors. The germline V gene encodes CDR1 SGHTA and CDR2 FQGNSA. The CDR3 consists of 15 residues. V lost 1 base and J 3 bases, leaving 10 bases between the germline ends. Findings and limits, study-wide: Many donors shared some public TCRs, even though most TCR sequences were rare.

Sequenced by immunoSEQ multiplex PCR; TCRdb stores in-frame clones only, minus some. The table records 330,000 or so clones, 86% of them present only once. Of note for this clone: The antigen is unknown.

This clonotype originated in a woman younger than 35 in good health and CMV-seronegative. The specimen was PBMCs. This chain links TRBV7-2 with TRBJ1-5; D is unresolved. CDR3: CASSLESGINQPQHF. CDR3 DNA sequence: TGTGCCAGCAGCTTAGAGTCCGGTATCAATCAGCCCCAGCATTTT.